A selection of T cell receptor beta chains follows, all from one sample in a study of patients and donors after allogeneic stem cell transplantation. TCRdb fed the RT-PCR reads into MiXCR, producing one record per CDR3 protein. The profile covers hundreds of thousands of distinct CDR3 sequences, with 38% appearing a single time and about 9.9% taken by the ten largest. Sequencing was done on a sample of blood, either unsorted or a sorted T cell fraction (not recorded which). The receptors stem from a human donor who was either an allogeneic HSCT recipient or a stem cell or donor lymphocyte infusion donor (not recorded which). It is not recorded whose cells these are; they may come from a transplant donor. Both conserved end residues are part of each CDR3. Each record gives: J gene, D gene, clone size, V gene, CDR3 protein, CDR3 DNA. The D gene is left open where the match is weak. Size is stated for part of the rows, as once, few or many counts, or as a class when the clone is expanded.

J gene: TRBJ1-5; D gene: TRBD1; clone size: few; V gene: TRBV25-1; CDR3 protein: CASSETGLGQPQHF; CDR3 DNA: TGTGCCAGCAGTGAGACAGGGCTAGGCCAGCCCCAGCATTTT
J gene: TRBJ2-4; D gene: NA; clone size: few; V gene: TRBV29-1; CDR3 protein: CSVEDLPKNIQYF; CDR3 DNA: TGCAGCGTTGAAGATCTGCCCAAAAACATTCAGTACTTC
J gene: TRBJ1-2; D gene: TRBD1; clone size: NA; V gene: TRBV5-1; CDR3 protein: CASSTGQDYGYTF; CDR3 DNA: TGCGCCAGCAGCACGGGACAGGACTATGGCTACACCTTC
J gene: TRBJ1-5; D gene: NA; clone size: few; V gene: TRBV28; CDR3 protein: CASQPRGASNQPQHF; CDR3 DNA: TGTGCCAGCCAACCCCGGGGGGCGAGCAATCAGCCCCAGCATTTT
J gene: TRBJ1-2; D gene: NA; clone size: few; V gene: TRBV6-1; CDR3 protein: CASSEDPTGTPYGYTF; CDR3 DNA: TGTGCCAGCAGTGAAGATCCCACGGGAACCCCCTATGGCTACACCTTC
J gene: TRBJ2-7; D gene: NA; clone size: few; V gene: TRBV5-6; CDR3 protein: CASSLSWSYEQYF; CDR3 DNA: TGTGCCAGCAGCTTGTCTTGGAGCTACGAGCAGTACTTC
J gene: TRBJ1-3; D gene: NA; clone size: NA; V gene: TRBV12-3/TRBV12-4; CDR3 protein: CASSLSGASSGNTIYF; CDR3 DNA: TGTGCCAGCAGTTTATCAGGGGCGAGCTCTGGAAACACCATATATTTT
J gene: TRBJ1-3; D gene: NA; clone size: NA; V gene: TRBV9; CDR3 protein: CASSVDGNTIYF; CDR3 DNA: TGTGCCAGCAGCGTAGATGGGAACACCATATATTTT
J gene: TRBJ2-5; D gene: NA; clone size: NA; V gene: TRBV5-1; CDR3 protein: CASTPGGQGETQYF; CDR3 DNA: TGCGCCAGCACCCCCGGAGGTCAAGGGGAGACCCAGTACTTC
J gene: TRBJ1-3; D gene: NA; clone size: NA; V gene: TRBV5-5; CDR3 protein: CASSLEAYSGNTIYF; CDR3 DNA: TGTGCCAGCAGCTTGGAGGCATATTCTGGAAACACCATATATTTT
J gene: TRBJ1-1; D gene: NA; clone size: few; V gene: TRBV7-9; CDR3 protein: CASSLEENTEAFF; CDR3 DNA: TGTGCCAGCAGCTTAGAAGAAAACACTGAAGCTTTCTTT
J gene: TRBJ1-6; D gene: NA; clone size: few; V gene: TRBV20-1; CDR3 protein: CSARHNMDSPLHF; CDR3 DNA: TGCAGTGCTAGACACAATATGGACTCACCCCTCCACTTT
J gene: TRBJ2-3; D gene: TRBD2; clone size: once; V gene: TRBV6-1; CDR3 protein: CASSVLAGSTDTQYF; CDR3 DNA: TGTGCCAGCAGTGTACTAGCGGGGTCCACAGATACGCAGTATTTT
J gene: TRBJ1-5; D gene: NA; clone size: few; V gene: TRBV9; CDR3 protein: CASSEGTVSQPQHF; CDR3 DNA: TGTGCCAGCAGCGAAGGGACGGTCAGTCAGCCCCAGCATTTT
J gene: TRBJ1-1; D gene: NA; clone size: NA; V gene: TRBV5-1; CDR3 protein: CASSPGQTLGTEAFF; CDR3 DNA: TGCGCCAGCAGCCCCGGACAGACCTTGGGCACTGAAGCTTTCTTT
J gene: TRBJ1-4; D gene: NA; clone size: NA; V gene: TRBV7-2; CDR3 protein: CASSVGEKLFF; CDR3 DNA: TGTGCCAGCAGCGTGGGTGAAAAACTGTTTTTT
J gene: TRBJ1-1; D gene: TRBD1; clone size: many; V gene: TRBV5-1; CDR3 protein: CASSLQGGTEAFF; CDR3 DNA: TGTGCCAGCAGCCTTCAGGGGGGGACTGAAGCTTTCTTT
J gene: TRBJ1-2; D gene: TRBD1; clone size: NA; V gene: TRBV5-1; CDR3 protein: CASSIDRVVYGYTF; CDR3 DNA: TGCGCCAGCAGCATAGACAGGGTTGTGTATGGCTACACCTTC
J gene: TRBJ1-1; D gene: NA; clone size: NA; V gene: TRBV28; CDR3 protein: CASSLRQAWGEAFF; CDR3 DNA: TGTGCCAGCAGTCTGCGACAGGCCTGGGGAGAAGCTTTCTTT
J gene: TRBJ1-5; D gene: NA; clone size: few; V gene: TRBV19; CDR3 protein: CASSKLELTVNQPQHF; CDR3 DNA: TGTGCCAGTAGTAAACTAGAACTAACGGTCAATCAGCCCCAGCATTTT
J gene: TRBJ1-5; D gene: TRBD1; clone size: NA; V gene: TRBV12-3/TRBV12-4; CDR3 protein: CASSPDRAQPQHF; CDR3 DNA: TGTGCCAGCAGCCCCGACAGGGCTCAGCCCCAGCATTTT
J gene: TRBJ1-2; D gene: NA; clone size: NA; V gene: TRBV3-2; CDR3 protein: CASSQDSGGRYGYTF; CDR3 DNA: TGTGCCAGCAGCCAAGATTCCGGGGGGCGGTATGGCTACACCTTC
J gene: TRBJ1-2; D gene: TRBD1; clone size: NA; V gene: TRBV12-3/TRBV12-4; CDR3 protein: CASSLGEGAGNYGYTF; CDR3 DNA: TGTGCCAGCAGTTTAGGAGAGGGGGCTGGTAACTATGGCTACACCTTC
J gene: TRBJ2-7; D gene: TRBD1; clone size: NA; V gene: TRBV6-1; CDR3 protein: CASSEIAGTGVYEQYF; CDR3 DNA: TGTGCCAGCAGTGAAATCGCCGGGACAGGGGTTTACGAGCAGTACTTC
J gene: TRBJ2-5; D gene: NA; clone size: NA; V gene: TRBV5-1; CDR3 protein: CASSLVPAGETQYF; CDR3 DNA: TGCGCCAGCAGCTTGGTCCCGGCGGGGGAGACCCAGTACTTC
J gene: TRBJ2-2; D gene: NA; clone size: NA; V gene: TRBV28; CDR3 protein: CASSLLSGGGELFF; CDR3 DNA: TGTGCCAGCAGTTTATTATCCGGGGGCGGGGAGCTGTTTTTT
J gene: TRBJ2-2; D gene: NA; clone size: NA; V gene: TRBV11-2; CDR3 protein: CASSPPGALTGELFF; CDR3 DNA: TGTGCCAGCAGCCCCCCCGGGGCACTAACCGGGGAGCTGTTTTTT
J gene: TRBJ1-2; D gene: TRBD1; clone size: NA; V gene: TRBV29-1; CDR3 protein: CSVERNPGRDRDHGYTF; CDR3 DNA: TGCAGCGTTGAAAGGAACCCGGGTAGGGACAGGGACCATGGCTACACCTTC
J gene: TRBJ2-3; D gene: NA; clone size: NA; V gene: TRBV7-3; CDR3 protein: CASSLVGAPDTQYF; CDR3 DNA: TGTGCCAGCAGCTTAGTGGGGGCCCCAGATACGCAGTATTTT
J gene: TRBJ1-1; D gene: NA; clone size: NA; V gene: TRBV20-1; CDR3 protein: CSARRTTNTEAFF; CDR3 DNA: TGCAGTGCTAGGAGGACAACGAACACTGAAGCTTTCTTT
J gene: TRBJ1-4; D gene: NA; clone size: NA; V gene: TRBV12-3/TRBV12-4; CDR3 protein: CASSLQDGGEKLFF; CDR3 DNA: TGTGCCAGCAGTTTACAGGACGGCGGTGAAAAACTGTTTTTT
J gene: TRBJ1-2; D gene: TRBD1; clone size: NA; V gene: TRBV5-6; CDR3 protein: CASSLNAGTGILNYGYTF; CDR3 DNA: TGTGCCAGCAGCTTAAATGCCGGGACAGGGATTCTTAACTATGGCTACACCTTC
J gene: TRBJ1-5; D gene: TRBD1; clone size: NA; V gene: TRBV6-1; CDR3 protein: CASRKGTVDNQPQHF; CDR3 DNA: TGTGCCAGCAGAAAGGGGACAGTTGACAATCAGCCCCAGCATTTT